This T cell receptor (beta chain) was sequenced during a study of blood T cells in healthy people across ages. Across the whole study: Template switching recovered approximately one barcoded beta molecule for every two T cells.

V shed 5 bases, J shed 5 bases, and the junction held 4 bases outside the gene matches. CDR3 size: 14 residues. CDR1 is MDHEN, CDR2 SYDVKM, per germline. In regard to this clonotype: Its antigen is as yet unknown.

The second PCR ran about 6 to 11 cycles with a sample-barcoded 5' primer and J-beta primers. With 12 random nucleotides, a template-switch adaptor tagged each individual cDNA molecule. TCRdb ran MiXCR on the 5' RACE reads and lists one entry per CDR3 protein. This table holds about 680,000 distinct CDR3 sequences, roughly 50% found once. Study conclusions and caveats: TCR beta diversity, measured per million T cells, fell in a roughly linear way with age. Comparison with aged donors showed that long-lived donors had more naive CD4+ cells and higher diversity.

The chain uses TRBV28 and TRBJ2-5; 11 bases align to TRBD1. The source material was blood. The receptor was derived from a woman aged 55 to 70 in good health. The CDR3 sequence is CASSLRDRGETQYF. CDR3 in DNA: TGTGCCAGCAGTCTCCGGGACAGGGGGGAGACCCAGTACTTC.